Below are 20 T cell receptor beta chains sequenced from a single sample in a study of T cell repertoires in aging, cancer and after chemotherapy. A mixed TRB-A/B primer pool amplified rearranged TRB by multiplex touch-down PCR. TCRdb used MiXCR to reprocess the multiplex PCR reads, holding one entry per CDR3 protein. This table has some 800 distinct CDR3 sequences, around 60% appearing once. The template was genomic DNA from peripheral blood, not RNA. Sequenced sample: blood. The origin of the receptors is a human donor with a blood cancer.

V gene TRBV24-1 combines with J gene TRBJ1-4; tentative D call: TRBD1 (5 bases). Germline V CDR1 and CDR2: KGHDR, SFDVKD. The CDR3 totals 15 residues. Trimming removed 9 bases from V and 8 bases from J, with 21 bases in between. The CDR3 loop is CATESQWRGREKLFF. CDR3 in DNA: TGTGCCACCGAATCTCAATGGAGGGGAAGGGAAAAACTGTTTTTT.

The V gene is TRBV12-3 or TRBV12-4, the J gene TRBJ2-2; TRBD2 aligns across 7 bases. The V gene end was trimmed by 6 bases and the J gene end by 4 bases; junction bases not matched to a gene: 8. CDR3 length: 15 residues. DNA for the CDR3: TGTGCCAGCAGGACGCGGGAGAACCCCACCGGGGAGCTGTTTTTT. This encodes CASRTRENPTGELFF.

The gene calls are TRBV19 and TRBJ2-7; D is unresolved. The CDR3 covers 11 residues. V lost 3 bases to trimming and J lost 6 bases, with 6 bases between them. The germline CDR1 and CDR2 sequences are LNHDA and SQIVND (reference sequence). The CDR3 spells CASSIFGEQYF. The CDR3, as DNA: TGTGCCAGTAGTATTTTCGGCGAGCAGTACTTC.

The rearrangement joins TRBV12-3 or TRBV12-4 to TRBJ1-2; D is unresolved. The V end was cut by 0 bases, the J end by 5 bases, with 7 bases between. CDR3 length equals 13 residues. For the CDR3, the DNA is TGTGCCAGCAGTTTAGCGACGGGGTATGGCTACACCTTC. This sequence encodes CASSLATGYGYTF.

V gene TRBV6-5 combines with J gene TRBJ2-7, with D hard to call. This CDR3 is 11 amino acids long. Germline lookup yields CDR1 MNHEY and CDR2 SVGAGI. Trimming cost V 5 bases and J 5 bases, with 7 bases left between them. The CDR3 DNA follows: TGTGCCAGCAGTCCAAGGAACGAGCAGTACTTC. It codes for CASSPRNEQYF.

This clonotype is labeled as large (0.1 to 1%). The chain combines TRBV27 with TRBJ2-7; 8 nucleotides agree with TRBD1. This CDR3 comprises 14 residues. The germline V gene encodes CDR1 MNHEY and CDR2 SMNVEV (reference sequence). V lost 6 bases and J lost 0; bases outside the gene matches: 4. The CDR3 coding sequence is TGTGCCAGCAGCGGACAGGGCTCCTCCTACGAGCAGTACTTC. Its translation is CASSGQGSSYEQYF.

The V and J genes are TRBV6-5 and TRBJ1-2; D not resolved. The CDR3 loop spans 10 amino acids. Germline CDR1 is MNHEY and CDR2 is SVGAGI. V gave up 8 bases and J gave up 3 bases, with 4 bases separating them. For the CDR3, the DNA is TGTGCCAGCTGGGACTATGGCTACACCTTC. Translation gives CASWDYGYTF.

This clonotype occurred once. This chain's CDR3 is CASSAASGSPDTQYF. CDR3 sequence (DNA): TGTGCCAGCAGTGCCGCTAGCGGGAGCCCAGATACGCAGTATTTT. The chain combines TRBV12-3 or TRBV12-4 with TRBJ2-3; TRBD2 matches at 10 bases. This CDR3 comprises 15 residues. J lost 4 bases, V lost 5 bases, and 6 bases had no gene match.

The CDR3 loop is CASSPEYTPNYGYTF. The DNA for the CDR3 is TGTGCCAGCAGTCCCGAATATACCCCTAACTATGGCTACACCTTC. V is TRBV27 and J is TRBJ1-2; D is unresolved. V lost 5 bases and J 0 bases, leaving 13 bases between the germline ends. The CDR3 sequence is 15 residues long. Germline V lookup: CDR1 MNHEY, CDR2 SMNVEV (reference sequence).

This clonotype is labeled large. J is TRBJ1-6 and V is TRBV20-1, with unresolved D. V shed 4 bases and J shed 4 bases, with 11 bases lying between them. Germline CDR1 reads DFQATT; CDR2 reads SNEGSKA (reference sequence). This CDR3 contains 14 residues. CDR3 loop: CSAKAEFYNSPLHF. The CDR3, as DNA: TGCAGTGCTAAGGCAGAGTTTTATAATTCACCCCTCCACTTT.

V gene TRBV27 combines with J gene TRBJ1-5, with TRBD1 as a possible D gene (5 bases). The CDR3 totals 16 residues. The V and J ends lost 0 bases and 2 bases respectively, with 11 bases between them. Germline CDR1 and CDR2: MNHEY and SMNVEV (reference sequence). The CDR3, as DNA: TGTGCCAGCAGTTTATCTAGGAGGGACGGCAATCAGCCCCAGCATTTT. This codes for CASSLSRRDGNQPQHF.

By sample share, this clonotype is hyperexpanded. This CDR3 reads CASSLGHTSDTQYF. CDR3 nucleotide sequence: TGTGCCAGCAGTCTGGGGCACACCTCAGATACGCAGTATTTT. The chain has TRBV12-3 or TRBV12-4 and TRBJ2-3; D is possibly TRBD1 (5 bases). CDR3 size: 14 residues. V dropped 5 bases and J dropped 4 bases, with 13 bases sitting between them.

Within the sample, this clonotype is large. J is TRBJ2-5 and V is TRBV19; no definite D call. V lost 6 bases and J lost 4, with 9 bases in between. This CDR3 contains 12 residues. Germline CDR1 reads LNHDA; CDR2 reads SQIVND (reference sequence). The CDR3 loop is CASRQSGETQYF. CDR3 nucleotide sequence: TGTGCCAGTAGGCAGTCCGGAGAGACCCAGTACTTC.

This clonotype is judged medium-sized. The chain combines TRBV20-1 with TRBJ1-2, with unresolved D. V lost 6 bases to trimming and J lost 6 bases, with 17 bases between them. The CDR3 has 13 residues. Germline V gives CDR1 DFQATT, CDR2 SNEGSKA (reference sequence). In DNA form, the CDR3 reads TGCAGTGCCACAGTACCGAACGGGGATGGCTACACCTTC. Its translation: CSATVPNGDGYTF.

Only a few counts were recorded for this clonotype. The V call is TRBV15, the J call TRBJ2-1; TRBD2 aligns across 8 bases. Germline V gene data show CDR1 as LNHNV and CDR2 as YYDKDF (reference sequence). Trimming removed 0 bases from V and 10 bases from J; junction bases left unmatched: 2. This CDR3 region has 13 residues. The CDR3 sequence is CATSRDREGEQFF. CDR3 nucleotides: TGTGCCACCAGCAGAGATCGGGAGGGCGAGCAGTTCTTC. Supplemented by reference TRBV15 and TRBJ2-1, the full variable domain reads DAMVIQNPRYQVTQFGKPVTLSCSQTLNHNVMYWYQQKSSQAPKLLFHYYDKDFNNEADTPDNFQSRRPNTSFCFLDIRSPGLGDTAMYLCATSRDREGEQFFGPGTRLTVL.

By sample fraction, this clonotype is large. The chain links TRBV11-1 to TRBJ2-7; a possible D gene is TRBD2 (5 bases). The germline gives CDR1 SGHAT, CDR2 FQDESV (reference sequence). V shed 6 bases and J shed 1 base, with 13 bases lying between them. The CDR3 length is 14 residues. The CDR3 sequence is CASSFSEGSYEQYF. The CDR3 DNA follows: TGTGCCAGCAGTTTTAGCGAAGGATCCTACGAGCAGTACTTC.

V and J are TRBV6-5 and TRBJ2-1; D gene unclear. Per germline, CDR1 MNHEY and CDR2 SVGAGI. There are 11 residues in the CDR3. With 5 bases removed from V and 7 bases from J, the gap between germline ends came to 6 bases. The CDR3 sequence: CASSPRNEQFF. CDR3 nucleotides: TGTGCCAGCAGTCCACGGAATGAGCAGTTCTTC.

The CDR3 loop is CASSLDRGKNGYTF. In DNA form, the CDR3 reads TGTGCCAGCAGTTTAGACAGGGGTAAGAATGGCTACACCTTC. The gene calls are TRBV12-3 or TRBV12-4 and TRBJ1-2, with 7 positions matching TRBD1. Trimming took 1 base from V and 6 from J; bases not matched to a gene: 5. The CDR3 is made up of 14 amino acids.

In its sample, this clonotype ranks as large. The chain uses TRBV10-2 and TRBJ1-1; no reliable D call. Trimming took off 8 bases at V and 0 bases at J, with 7 bases between the two ends. The CDR3 sequence is 12 residues long. Looked up from germline, CDR1 is WSHSY and CDR2 is SAAADI. As DNA, the CDR3 is TGCGCCAGCCAACAGCTGAACACTGAAGCTTTCTTT. This gives the protein CASQQLNTEAFF.

This clonotype has just one count. V is TRBV13 and J is TRBJ2-7; the D gene could be TRBD1 or TRBD2 (5 bases each). CDR1 and CDR2 (germline): PRHDT, FYEKMQ (reference sequence). The CDR3 totals 13 residues. Trimming took 4 bases from V and 6 from J, leaving 13 bases between them. CDR3 DNA: TGTGCCAGCAGCTGGGGGAGTAAACTCGAGCAGTACTTC. It codes for CASSWGSKLEQYF.